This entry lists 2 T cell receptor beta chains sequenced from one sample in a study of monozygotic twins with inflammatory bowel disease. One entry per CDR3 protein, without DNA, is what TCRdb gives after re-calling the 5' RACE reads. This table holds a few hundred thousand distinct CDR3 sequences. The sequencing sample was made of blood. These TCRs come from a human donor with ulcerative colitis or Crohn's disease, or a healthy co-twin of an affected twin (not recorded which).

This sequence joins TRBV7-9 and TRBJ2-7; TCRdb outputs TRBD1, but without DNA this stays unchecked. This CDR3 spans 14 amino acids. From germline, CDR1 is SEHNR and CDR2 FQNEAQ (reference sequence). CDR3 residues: CASSVTWGRGEQYF.

CDR3 in amino acids: CTSNLQRGGNNEQFF. The chain employs TRBV12-3 or TRBV12-4 and TRBJ2-1; TCRdb's D gene call, TRBD2, goes unchecked for lack of DNA. The CDR3 has 15 amino acids.